The next 19 T cell receptor beta chains were all read from a single sample in a study of T cells expressing NK-cell markers. TCRdb re-called the 5' RACE reads, yielding one record per CDR3 amino acid sequence without DNA. Across about half a million distinct CDR3 sequences, the top ten clones capture more than 1.4% of the sample. Sequences were obtained from blood T cells: a sorted CD56 or NKG2C T cell subset, CD4+ or CD8+ T cells, or bulk PBMC T cells (not recorded which). The origin of the receptors is a woman aged 45-60 years in good health.

V gene TRBV2 combines with J gene TRBJ1-5. Germline assignment: CDR1 SNHLY and CDR2 FYNNEI. The CDR3 covers 16 residues. CDR3 residues: CASSEIIVRGAEPQHF. Using reference TRBV2 and TRBJ1-5 for the parts outside the CDR3, the full variable domain is EPEVTQTPSHQVTQMGQEVILRCVPISNHLYFYWYRQILGQKVEFLVSFYNNEISEKSEIFDDQFSVERPDGSNFTLKIRSTKLEDSAMYFCASSEIIVRGAEPQHFGDGTRLSIL.

The gene calls are TRBV7-6 and TRBJ2-5; TCRdb gives TRBD2 as the D gene, but with no DNA this cannot be confirmed. Germline lookup yields CDR1 SGHVS and CDR2 FNYEAQ. The CDR3 has 13 amino acids. CDR3 protein: CASSRGLPETQYF. The full variable domain, in which reference TRBV7-6 and TRBJ2-5 provide the parts outside the CDR3, is GAGVSQSPRYKVTKRGQDVALRCDPISGHVSLYWYRQALGQGPEFLTYFNYEAQQDKSGLPNDRFSAERPEGSISTLTIQRTEQRDSAMYRCASSRGLPETQYFGPGTRLLVL.

This CDR3 reads CATSGIGVGETQYF. The chain has TRBV24-1 and TRBJ2-5. The CDR3 runs 14 residues. Germline lookup yields CDR1 KGHDR and CDR2 SFDVKD.

The chain combines TRBV20-1 with TRBJ2-3; there is no DNA to check the TCRdb D call of TRBD1. Germline V gives CDR1 DFQATT, CDR2 SNEGSKA (reference sequence). CDR3 size: 15 residues. CDR3 protein: CSAPLQGAAGSTQYF.

This chain uses TRBV28 with TRBJ2-3; TCRdb designates TRBD1, a call that cannot be tested without DNA. The germline gives CDR1 MDHEN, CDR2 SYDVKM. The CDR3 has 16 residues. CDR3 residues: CASSPLGQGYTDTQYF. The entire variable domain, with the rest obtained from reference TRBV28 and TRBJ2-3, is as follows: DVKVTQSSRYLVKRTGEKVFLECVQDMDHENMFWYRQDPGLGLRLIYFSYDVKMKEKGDIPEGYSVSREKKERFSLILESASTNQTSMYLCASSPLGQGYTDTQYFGPGTRLTVL.

The chain combines TRBV6-5 with TRBJ2-4; checking the TCRdb D call of TRBD2 is not possible without DNA. Germline-derived CDR1 and CDR2 are MNHEY and SVGAGI. The CDR3 sequence is 14 residues long. Here the CDR3 reads CASEGKAGGDIQYF.

The genes are TRBV29-1 and TRBJ1-4; the TCRdb D gene call, TRBD1, has no DNA to confirm it. The CDR3 consists of 13 residues. In germline, CDR1 is SQVTM, CDR2 ANQGSEA. CDR3: CSVGGRGNEKLFF.

The chain employs TRBV7-9 and TRBJ2-3; TCRdb gives TRBD2 as the D gene, but with no DNA this cannot be confirmed. The CDR3 has 16 residues. From germline, CDR1 is SEHNR and CDR2 FQNEAQ (reference sequence). This chain's CDR3 is CASSWDLASSTDTQYF.

The V call is TRBV20-1, the J call TRBJ2-5; lacking DNA, the TRBD1 call made by TCRdb goes unchecked. CDR3 size: 13 residues. Germline CDR1 is DFQATT and CDR2 is SNEGSKA (reference sequence). CDR3 region: CSAAPGLGETQYF.

The genes are TRBV20-1 and TRBJ1-5; the TCRdb D gene call, TRBD1, has no DNA to confirm it. The V gene's germline CDR1 is DFQATT and CDR2 SNEGSKA (reference sequence). The CDR3 runs 15 residues. The CDR3 protein is CSAPLGTGSHQPQHF.

The V gene is TRBV7-2, the J gene TRBJ1-2; TCRdb proposes TRBD1, but this gene call is untestable without DNA. The CDR3 is made up of 12 amino acids. Germline lookup yields CDR1 SGHTA and CDR2 FQGNSA. The CDR3 loop reads CASSLQGDGYTF.

The chain carries TRBV7-9 and TRBJ1-1; without DNA, the TCRdb call of TRBD1 cannot be checked. In germline, CDR1 is SEHNR, CDR2 FQNEAQ (reference sequence). This CDR3 has 17 amino acids. This chain's CDR3 is CASSLRGQGIHKSEAFF. Combining the CDR3 with reference TRBV7-9 and TRBJ1-1 gives the whole variable domain DTGVSQNPRHKITKRGQNVTFRCDPISEHNRLYWYRQTLGQGPEFLTYFQNEAQLEKSRLLSDRFSAERPKGSFSTLEIQRTEQGDSAMYLCASSLRGQGIHKSEAFFGQGTRLTVV.

V is TRBV19 and J is TRBJ2-7; TCRdb designates TRBD1, a call that cannot be tested without DNA. This CDR3 contains 13 residues. Germline CDR1 and CDR2: LNHDA and SQIVND (reference sequence). The CDR3 is CASSIGTGIEQYF.

The CDR3 is CASSQVGIMRGNTGELFF. The rearrangement uses TRBV4-2 and TRBJ2-2. CDR3 length: 18 amino acids. CDR1 is LGHNA and CDR2 is YNFKEQ in the germline V gene.

The genes are TRBV12-3 or TRBV12-4 and TRBJ1-6; TCRdb designates TRBD1, a call that cannot be tested without DNA. The CDR3 covers 15 residues. CDR3 sequence reads: CASSSGSGYNSPLHF.

This chain connects TRBV4-1 to TRBJ2-3; lacking DNA, the TRBD1 call made by TCRdb goes unchecked. The CDR3 contains 15 residues. The V gene's germline CDR1 is MGHRA and CDR2 YSYEKL. The CDR3 is CASSQVGAGTDTQYF.

The chain is built from TRBV7-8 and TRBJ2-1; TCRdb proposes TRBD2, but this gene call is untestable without DNA. The V gene's germline CDR1 is SGHVS and CDR2 FQNEAQ. This CDR3 spans 16 amino acids. The CDR3 sequence is CASSELAGGAENEQFF.

The chain combines TRBV25-1 with TRBJ2-1; TCRdb's D gene call, TRBD2, goes unchecked for lack of DNA. CDR3 size: 14 residues. Germline lookup yields CDR1 MGHDK and CDR2 SYGVNS. CDR3 in amino acids: CASSGASGSTEQFF.

The V gene is TRBV6-5, the J gene TRBJ1-5. CDR3 length: 13 amino acids. Germline CDR1 MNHEY, CDR2 SVGAGI. CDR3 sequence: CASSQLVNQPQHF.